The source of this T cell receptor (beta chain) is a study of blood T cell repertoires in COVID-19 (dated by TCRdb to the early 2020s). Some background on the complete study: Samples from collaborators originated in the United States, Italy and Spain and spanned both the acute and convalescent phases of COVID-19. The material from the prospective study consisted of cDNA or gDNA derived from T cells, B-cell-depleted T cells, or PBMCs. The dataset comprised deeply sampled blood TCRbeta repertoires from subjects exposed to, actively infected with, or recovered from COVID-19. The repertoires were released in a freely available public database intended as a resource for research on the immune response to SARS-CoV-2. The samples were drawn from the first 160 participants of the ongoing ImmuneRACE study and from more than 1,000 subjects provided by 6 global collaborators. Nearly every sample came with metadata listing a de-identified subject ID, COVID-19 status, age in years and sex. Where HLA class I and class II types were available, the types were taken from metadata supplied by the sample provider, not from assay-based typing. Paper-wide results and their limitations: Clinical and demographic metadata were provided uncurated, with the amount varying by source and participant.

The immunoSEQ Assay, a bias-controlled multiplex PCR, was used to amplify TCRbeta CDR3 regions from genomic DNA. From the authors' description of their analysis: The number of nucleated cells in each sample was estimated from the amplification of reference gene primers within the assay. Sequence reads were collapsed and filtered to measure the absolute abundance of every unique TCRbeta CDR3 rearrangement. For each sample, productive Simpson clonality was calculated by taking the square root of Simpson's diversity index across productive rearrangements. This is the immuneACCESS table as TCRdb keeps it, with only in-frame sequences that have V and J called. A part of the clones is gone; compared with another copy, unresolved V genes explain less than half, and the rest is unexplained. From that table come the V and J calls and clone size; the DNA was used to work out D and trimming. In this sample the table shows 200,000 to 250,000 clones, more than 75% of which occur a single time. The biggest ten clones account for approximately 4.3% of the sample.

Many counts were recorded for this clone. No cognate antigen has been identified for it. Base qualities are not at hand, and no much larger clone is one base apart. Participants in the prospective study were enrolled through a virtual design, were aged roughly 18 to 100 years, and lived in about 25 United States geographic areas. In the prospective study, cohorts were assigned on the basis of participant-reported clinical history obtained from a screening survey and a study questionnaire. Each participant in the prospective study had whole blood, serum and a nasopharyngeal or oropharyngeal swab collected by mobile phlebotomists. Prospective study participants could optionally give additional blood draws and questionnaires over an approximately two-month period. Before DNA extraction, prospective study blood samples were shipped either frozen or at room temperature. Sequenced sample: PBMCs or T cells enriched from blood (not recorded which). The TCR originated in a man between 25 and 39 years old with acute COVID-19.

CDR3 region: CASSPRVEGTDTQYF. The nucleotide sequence reads TGTGCCAGCAGCCCCCGGGTGGAGGGAACAGATACGCAGTATTTT. The chain is assembled from TRBV3-1 (or the pseudogene TRBV3-2) and TRBJ2-3; perhaps TRBD2 is the D gene, with 6 bases matching. V is cut by 4 bases and J by 3 bases, and the space between the germline ends is 14 bases. The CDR3 runs 15 amino acids, cysteine and phenylalanine included. Only the CDR3 DNA stays, 45 bases, in frame from base 1. CDR1 LGHDT and CDR2 YNNKEL are derived from the germline V gene (reference sequence).